Shown below are 28 T cell receptor beta chains from a single sample sequenced in a study. One entry per CDR3 protein, called by TCRdb with MiXCR from the RT-PCR reads. The data show 550,000 to 750,000 distinct CDR3 sequences, about 14% seen once. Input material: memory CD4+ T cells from blood. The origin of the receptors is a female donor in good health, serving as a healthy control.

This clonotype was counted a few times. The rearrangement uses TRBV4-3 and TRBJ2-2; 7 bases map to TRBD1. With V trimmed by 1 base and J by 5 bases, 10 bases remained unmatched. The CDR3 contains 17 residues. From germline, CDR1 is LGHNA and CDR2 YSLEER. This CDR3 is CASSQAGQDFGTGELFF. CDR3 nucleotide sequence: TGCGCCAGCAGCCAAGCCGGACAGGACTTTGGGACCGGGGAGCTGTTTTTT.

The chain links TRBV11-2 to TRBJ2-1; 13 bases align to TRBD2. With V trimmed by 7 bases and J by 7 bases, 10 bases remained unmatched. Germline lookup yields CDR1 SGHAT and CDR2 FQNNGV. The CDR3 extends over 16 amino acids. The CDR3 reads CASTPLAGGLGNEQFF. DNA of the CDR3: TGTGCCAGCACCCCACTAGCGGGAGGGCTTGGTAATGAGCAGTTCTTC.

This clonotype was counted between two and nine times. The rearrangement links TRBV2 to TRBJ2-2; the match to TRBD1 covers 8 bases. CDR3 length: 14 amino acids. The V gene's germline CDR1 is SNHLY and CDR2 FYNNEI. V was pared by 8 bases and J by 3 bases, with 5 bases of the junction left unmatched. The CDR3 sequence: CASSRGQYTGELFF. The CDR3 nucleotides are TGTGCCAGCTCCAGGGGGCAATACACCGGGGAGCTGTTTTTT.

This clonotype showed up just a few times. The chain uses TRBV4-3 and TRBJ2-2; 8 nucleotides match TRBD1. The CDR3 has 13 amino acids. Germline-derived CDR1 and CDR2 are LGHNA and YSLEER. V gave up 4 bases and J gave up 8 bases; unmatched junction bases: 3. CDR3 nucleotide sequence: TGCGCCAGCAGCCGGACAGGGATAGGGGAGCTGTTTTTT. Its protein is CASSRTGIGELFF.

The chain has TRBV10-3 and TRBJ2-1, with D possibly TRBD2 on 6 matching bases. With 11 bases removed from V and 6 bases from J, the gap between germline ends came to 23 bases. This CDR3 is built from 15 residues. The germline CDR1 and CDR2 sequences are ENHRY and SYGVKD. In nucleotides, the CDR3 is TGTGCCTCTGGTGAGGCGGGACGAGGAGGCAATGAGCAGTTCTTC. It codes for CASGEAGRGGNEQFF.

The chain employs TRBV25-1 and TRBJ2-1, with TRBD2 matching over 9 bases. With 3 bases clipped from V and 7 bases from J, the junction kept 10 bases outside the gene matches. The CDR3 spans 16 residues. Germline V gene data show CDR1 as MGHDK and CDR2 as SYGVNS. CDR3 nucleotides: TGTGCCAGCAGTGATTTACCGCGTCTAGCGGGGAATGAGCAGTTCTTC. Translating gives CASSDLPRLAGNEQFF. The full variable domain, completed using reference TRBV25-1 and TRBJ2-1, is EADIYQTPRYLVIGTGKKITLECSQTMGHDKMYWYQQDPGMELHLIHYSYGVNSTEKGDLSSESTVSRIRTEHFPLTLESARPSHTSQYLCASSDLPRLAGNEQFFGPGTRLTVL.

This clonotype was counted many times. The rearrangement links TRBV27 to TRBJ2-7; D tentatively fits TRBD1 or TRBD2 (8 bases each). Trimming removed 7 bases at V and 6 bases at J, with 22 bases between. CDR3 length: 15 amino acids. Germline CDR1 is MNHEY and CDR2 is SMNVEV (reference sequence). This CDR3 is CASKSGRQGIGEQYF. The CDR3, as DNA: TGTGCCAGCAAAAGCGGGAGACAGGGGATCGGCGAGCAGTACTTC.

This clonotype was found many times. The chain links TRBV20-1 to TRBJ2-1; TRBD2 matches at 7 bases. This CDR3 has 12 amino acids. Per the germline V gene, CDR1 is DFQATT and CDR2 is SNEGSKA (reference sequence). V lost 6 bases, J lost 8 bases, and 7 bases stayed unmatched. The CDR3: CSARGSYDEQFF. The DNA for the CDR3 is TGCAGTGCCCGCGGGAGTTACGATGAGCAGTTCTTC.

This clonotype was detected many times. This rearrangement joins TRBV20-1 to TRBJ2-1; TRBD2 matches at 16 bases. The V and J ends lost 1 base and 7 bases, in that order; junction bases with no gene match: 7. This CDR3 spans 17 amino acids. Germline V lookup: CDR1 DFQATT, CDR2 SNEGSKA (reference sequence). The CDR3 nucleotides read TGCAGTGCTAGAGGGGGGACTAGCGGGAGGGCAGGGAATGAGCAGTTCTTC. This gives the protein CSARGGTSGRAGNEQFF.

The chain is built from TRBV12-3 or TRBV12-4 and TRBJ2-5; either TRBD1 or TRBD2 may supply D (6 bases each). The CDR3 consists of 14 residues. V lost 1 base, J lost 7 bases, and 13 bases lay in between. Here the CDR3 reads CASSLVGGAGTQYF. DNA of the CDR3: TGTGCCAGCAGTTTAGTGGGGGGCGCGGGGACCCAGTACTTC.

Many counts were recorded for this clonotype. The chain employs TRBV7-2 and TRBJ2-3, with 9 bases identical to TRBD2. V dropped 5 bases and J dropped 6; count of bases not matched to a gene: 15. This CDR3 is built from 17 residues. Germline CDR1 SGHTA, CDR2 FQGNSA. CDR3 bases: TGTGCCAGCAGCCCACCGATATGGACTAGCGCCCCGGATACGCAGTATTTT. It codes for CASSPPIWTSAPDTQYF.

This clonotype was seen only a few times. The rearrangement uses TRBV28 and TRBJ1-2, with D tentatively TRBD1 (5 bases). Per germline, CDR1 MDHEN and CDR2 SYDVKM. The CDR3 extends over 11 amino acids. The CDR3 nucleotides are TGTGGGGCTCGGGGGAACTATGGCTACACCTTC. Protein sequence: CGARGNYGYTF.

This clonotype was found a few times. V is TRBV11-1 and J is TRBJ2-2; possible D gene TRBD2, 5 bases. The CDR3 spans 12 residues. The V and J ends lost 8 bases and 7 bases respectively, with 11 bases between them. Germline V lookup: CDR1 SGHAT, CDR2 FQDESV (reference sequence). CDR3 in DNA: TGTGCCAGCGTGTCGGGGTACGGGGAGCTGTTTTTT. Translation: CASVSGYGELFF.

There are many counts of this clonotype. V and J are TRBV27 and TRBJ1-2; tentative D call: TRBD1 (5 bases). The CDR3 contains 15 residues. CDR1 and CDR2 from the germline V gene are MNHEY and SMNVEV (reference sequence). Trimming removed 1 base at V and 8 bases at J, with 17 bases between. CDR3 in amino acids: CASSLLSQGVRGYTF. DNA of the CDR3: TGTGCCAGCAGTTTATTATCCCAGGGTGTTAGGGGCTACACCTTC.

This clonotype was counted at least ten times. This chain links TRBV5-6 with TRBJ2-2; a possible D gene is TRBD2 (5 bases). The CDR3 covers 16 residues. The germline V and J ends were trimmed by 0 bases and 0 bases, with 9 bases remaining between them. The germline CDR1 and CDR2 sequences are SGHDT and YYEEEE. CDR3 region: CASSLAGGPNTGELFF. The CDR3 nucleotides read TGTGCCAGCAGCTTGGCCGGAGGACCGAACACCGGGGAGCTGTTTTTT. The entire variable domain, with the rest obtained from reference TRBV5-6 and TRBJ2-2, is as follows: DAGVTQSPTHLIKTRGQQVTLRCSPKSGHDTVSWYQQALGQGPQFIFQYYEEEERQRGNFPDRFSGHQFPNYSSELNVNALLLGDSALYLCASSLAGGPNTGELFFGEGSRLTVL.

The V gene is TRBV20-1, the J gene TRBJ1-2; D ambiguous. This CDR3 region has 12 residues. V was cut by 3 bases and J by 4 bases, with 9 bases left in between. The V gene's germline CDR1 is DFQATT and CDR2 SNEGSKA (reference sequence). CDR3 coding DNA: TGCAGTGCTAGTTGGGGAGTCTATGGCTACACCTTC. Its translation: CSASWGVYGYTF.

The CDR3, as DNA: TGTGCCAGCACCCAAACACCGGGACGGCATTTTCGGGGGTCGGGAGTCGGGGAGCTGTTTTTT. As protein: CASTQTPGRHFRGSGVGELFF. V and J are TRBV5-5 and TRBJ2-2; D might be TRBD2 (6 bases). V was clipped by 6 bases and J by 7 bases, with 37 bases between them. The CDR3 has 21 amino acids. The V gene's germline CDR1 is SGHKS and CDR2 YYEKEE (reference sequence).

This clonotype was seen a handful of times. V is TRBV12-3 or TRBV12-4 and J is TRBJ1-5, with D possibly TRBD1 on 6 matching bases. Trimming shortened V by 10 bases and J by 0 bases, and 22 bases separated the two germline ends. CDR3 size: 17 residues. This CDR3 is CATHHPLQGYSNQPQHF. The CDR3 nucleotides read TGTGCCACCCACCACCCTTTGCAGGGGTATAGCAATCAGCCCCAGCATTTT.

This clonotype occurred a few times. The chain links TRBV7-8 to TRBJ2-7; TRBD2 matches at 10 bases. The V and J ends lost 1 base and 7 bases, in that order; junction bases with no gene match: 7. The CDR3 runs 15 residues. The V gene's germline CDR1 is SGHVS and CDR2 FQNEAQ. CDR3 nucleotides: TGTGCCAGCAGCTTAGAGGTTAGCGGGAGGCGTGAGCAGTACTTC. The encoded protein is CASSLEVSGRREQYF.

At least ten counts were recorded for this clonotype. V is TRBV7-2 and J is TRBJ2-7; 8 bases are a match to TRBD2. Germline lookup yields CDR1 SGHTA and CDR2 FQGNSA. V lost 5 bases and J lost 8; bases outside the gene matches: 14. This CDR3 is built from 15 residues. This CDR3 reads CASSQVTGGPGKQYF. CDR3 coding DNA: TGTGCCAGCAGCCAAGTGACGGGAGGGCCAGGCAAGCAGTACTTC. The whole variable domain, remainder taken from reference TRBV7-2 and TRBJ2-7, is GAGVSQSPSNKVTEKGKDVELRCDPISGHTALYWYRQSLGQGLEFLIYFQGNSAPDKSGLPSDRFSAERTGGSVSTLTIQRTQQEDSAVYLCASSQVTGGPGKQYFGPGTRLTVT.

This clonotype has a handful of counts. The chain employs TRBV18 and TRBJ1-1; D not resolved. Germline values: CDR1 KGHSH, CDR2 LQKENI. This CDR3 contains 15 residues. Between the trimmed V and J ends, which lost 3 bases and 0 bases, there was a span of 11 bases. CDR3 protein: CASSPGQAMNTEAFF. The CDR3 bases are TGTGCCAGCTCACCCGGGCAGGCAATGAACACTGAAGCTTTCTTT.

This clonotype was seen many times. J is TRBJ2-3 and V is TRBV4-3; D gene unclear. Trimming pared 2 bases from V and 6 bases from J, leaving 3 bases between. CDR1 LGHNA and CDR2 YSLEER come from the germline V gene. The CDR3 is 11 residues long. In nucleotides, the CDR3 is TGCGCCAGCAGCCAATCTGATACGCAGTATTTT. It yields the protein CASSQSDTQYF.

This clonotype was counted only a few times. The chain carries TRBV18 and TRBJ2-5, with TRBD1 matching over 7 bases. Germline loops: CDR1 KGHSH, CDR2 LQKENI. The CDR3 totals 15 residues. J lost 0 bases, V lost 0 bases, and 1 base had no gene match. Here the CDR3 reads CASSPPGTDQETQYF. CDR3 DNA: TGTGCCAGCTCACCACCCGGGACAGACCAAGAGACCCAGTACTTC.

This clonotype was seen only a few times. This rearrangement joins TRBV9 to TRBJ1-2; no clear D gene. CDR1 SGDLS and CDR2 YYNGEE come from the germline V gene. The CDR3 covers 14 residues. V lost 3 bases to trimming and J lost 4 bases, with 13 bases between them. The CDR3 bases are TGTGCCAGCAGCGGCGGTTTCGCCTTCTATGGCTACACCTTC. The encoded protein is CASSGGFAFYGYTF.

This clonotype appeared a few times. V usage is TRBV6-1 and J usage is TRBJ1-6; D is perhaps TRBD1 (6 bases). Between the trimmed V and J ends, which lost 9 bases and 4 bases, there was a span of 13 bases. The germline V gene encodes CDR1 MNHNS and CDR2 SASEGT. The CDR3 consists of 14 residues. This chain's CDR3 is CASLGQGYNSPLHF. CDR3 nucleotide sequence: TGTGCCAGTTTAGGGCAGGGGTATAATTCACCCCTCCACTTT.

The V gene is TRBV5-1, the J gene TRBJ1-4; D perhaps matches TRBD1 (5 bases). The V end was cut by 7 bases, the J end by 0 bases, with 13 bases between. Looked up from germline, CDR1 is SGHRS and CDR2 is YFSETQ. This CDR3 comprises 15 residues. The CDR3 is CASGILGATNEKLFF. CDR3 nucleotide sequence: TGCGCCAGCGGCATTCTGGGGGCAACTAATGAAAAACTGTTTTTT.

The chain links TRBV28 to TRBJ2-3; tentatively, D is TRBD2 (5 bases). The CDR3 has 14 amino acids. CDR1 is MDHEN, CDR2 SYDVKM, per germline. V shed 5 bases and J shed 2 bases, with 11 bases lying between them. CDR3 amino acids: CASSIGLITDTQYF. The CDR3 DNA sequence: TGTGCCAGCAGTATCGGACTTATCACAGATACGCAGTATTTT.

The rearrangement uses TRBV2 and TRBJ2-7, with D perhaps TRBD1 (5 bases). Germline loops: CDR1 SNHLY, CDR2 FYNNEI. This CDR3 has 13 amino acids. Trimming left V 8 bases short and J 3 bases short, with 14 bases between. In nucleotides, the CDR3 is TGTGCCAGCCAGGAGACAGTAGGCTACGAGCAGTACTTC. Translated: CASQETVGYEQYF.